This is a list of T cell receptor beta chains from one sample in a study of radiotherapy plus CTLA-4 blockade in lung cancer. Clones were sequenced by immunoSEQ multiplex PCR, and TCRdb holds only the in-frame ones, with some missing. The sample includes 85,000 to 120,000 clones, more than 75% seen only once; the top ten take less than 2.5%. The sequenced sample was peripheral blood, obtained from a patient treated with radiotherapy plus ipilimumab. These receptors were taken from a human donor with non-small cell lung cancer that progressed on radiotherapy plus ipilimumab. Some clones in this sample may be carry-over from other donors' samples. The CDR3 runs from the conserved cysteine through the conserved F or W. D genes are given only for firm matches.

>TRBJ1-6|NA|TRBV28
TGTGCCAGCAGCCCCTATAATTCACCCCTCCACTTT
CASSPYNSPLHF
>TRBJ1-2|NA|TRBV6-1
TGTGCCAGCACTGCGGTGGGCCCCACCTATGGCTACACCTTC
CASTAVGPTYGYTF
>TRBJ2-1|NA|TRBV28
TGCGCCTCGGGGCATGGCTCCTACAATGAGCAGTTCTTC
CASGHGSYNEQFF
>TRBJ1-1|NA|TRBV19
TGTGCCAGTAGCCCGGACCTCATGAACACTGAAGCTTTCTTT
CASSPDLMNTEAFF
>TRBJ1-2|TRBD1|TRBV4-1
TGCGCCAGCAGCCAAGATCAGGACAGGGGGTGGTATGGCTACACCTTC
CASSQDQDRGWYGYTF
>TRBJ2-1|NA|TRBV7-9
TGTGCCAGCAGCTTTTTTAGTGTGGATGAGCAGTTCTTC
CASSFFSVDEQFF
>TRBJ2-3|NA|TRBV5-1
TGCGCCAGCAGCTTCGGTCAAAATACGCAGTATTTT
CASSFGQNTQYF
>TRBJ2-1|NA|TRBV18
TGTGCCAGCTCACCATTGACCTACAATGAGCAGTTCTTC
CASSPLTYNEQFF
>TRBJ2-1|NA|TRBV4-3
TGCGCCAGCAGCCAAGACAGGGGTGGGCATGAGCAGTTCTTC
CASSQDRGGHEQFF
>TRBJ1-5|TRBD1|TRBV6-1
TGTGCCAGCAGTGAACGGGTAAGACAGGGGCGTCAGCCCCAGCATTTT
CASSERVRQGRQPQHF
>TRBJ2-2|TRBD2|TRBV7-2
TGTGCCAGCAGACTAGCACTACTAGCGGGGAACACCGGGGAGCTGTTTTTT
CASRLALLAGNTGELFF
>TRBJ1-1|NA|TRBV7-9
TGTGCCAGCAGCTTAGGCGGAGCAGGGGACACTGAAGCTTTCTTT
CASSLGGAGDTEAFF
>TRBJ1-1|NA|TRBV28
TGTGCCAGCAGTTTAATGTCGGCAGGGAGGCACACTGAAGCTTTCTTT
CASSLMSAGRHTEAFF
>TRBJ1-2|TRBD1|TRBV7-9
TGTGCCAGCAGCCACTCAGTCGGACAGGGCCTGGCCAGCTACACCTTC
CASSHSVGQGLASYTF
>TRBJ1-1|NA|TRBV6-5
TGTGCCAGCAGTCAAGGACAGTATTCCGAAGCTTTCTTT
CASSQGQYSEAFF
>TRBJ2-1|NA|TRBV9
TGTGCCAGCAGCGTATTCAGGAGCTCCTACAATGAGCAGTTCTTC
CASSVFRSSYNEQFF
>TRBJ2-3|TRBD2|TRBV19
TGTGCCAGTAGTCCCCTGCGACTAGCGGGGTCAGATACGCAGTATTTT
CASSPLRLAGSDTQYF